In this sample, the clone carrying this TCR beta chain turned up a few times. Antigen specificity is unknown. The data originate from a study of beta chain features in type 1 diabetes. Study-wide findings and caveats: Shorter TCRB CDR3s, moderately but significantly so, marked every one of the four CD4+ subsets in Type 1 diabetes patients.

Germline values: CDR1 SEHNR, CDR2 FQNEAQ (reference sequence). The V and J ends lost 5 bases and 6 bases respectively, with 23 bases between them. The CDR3 consists of 16 residues. Of the isolated RNA, all was reverse transcribed, and so the sequenced material was expressed TCRB transcripts. Assay: immunoSEQ multiplex PCR; the TCRdb copy retains only in-frame clones and omits some. The sample has over 650,000 clones; about 14% are singletons. The sequenced sample was naive CD4+ T cells from blood. The sequence came from a man between 18 and 35 years old with type 1 diabetes. The chain links TRBV7-9 to TRBJ2-7; a weak D match, TRBD2 (7 bases). In DNA form, the CDR3 reads TGTGCCAGCAGCCCTAGCGGCGGGGGCCTCCCCACCGAGCAGTACTTC. It specifies CASSPSGGGLPTEQYF.